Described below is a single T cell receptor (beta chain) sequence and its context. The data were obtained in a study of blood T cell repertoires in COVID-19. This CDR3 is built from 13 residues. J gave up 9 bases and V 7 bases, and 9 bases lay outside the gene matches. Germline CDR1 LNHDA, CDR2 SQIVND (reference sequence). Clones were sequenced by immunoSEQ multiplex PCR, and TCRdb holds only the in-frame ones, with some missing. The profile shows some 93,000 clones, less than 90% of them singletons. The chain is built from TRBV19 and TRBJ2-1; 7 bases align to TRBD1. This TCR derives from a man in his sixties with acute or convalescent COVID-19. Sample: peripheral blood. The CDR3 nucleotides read TGTGCCAGTACCAAGGGGGCGCTTCTTGAGCAGTTCTTC. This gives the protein CASTKGALLEQFF.